This T cell receptor beta chain was profiled in a study of blood T cell repertoires in COVID-19. Authors' data handling: By means of reference gene primer amplification, nucleated cell counts were estimated. Profiled with immunoSEQ multiplex PCR; TCRdb holds only in-frame clones, not every one. The V and J calls and clone size come from that table; D and trimming were worked out from the DNA. The table lists about 130,000 clones, under 85% of them singletons. Trimming took off 2 bases at V and 3 bases at J, with 14 bases between the two ends. This CDR3 is 16 amino acids long. The germline V gene encodes CDR1 SNHLY and CDR2 FYNNEI.

The receptor's source is an older woman with acute or convalescent COVID-19. The sequencing sample was made of peripheral blood. The V and J genes are TRBV2 and TRBJ1-5; TRBD1 is a possible D gene (5 bases). CDR3 DNA sequence: TGTGCCAGCAGTGAAAGGTATAAGGGGCCCAATCAGCCCCAGCATTTT. Residues: CASSERYKGPNQPQHF. The complete variable domain, with remaining parts taken from reference TRBV2 and TRBJ1-5, reads EPEVTQTPSHQVTQMGQEVILRCVPISNHLYFYWYRQILGQKVEFLVSFYNNEISEKSEIFDDQFSVERPDGSNFTLKIRSTKLEDSAMYFCASSERYKGPNQPQHFGDGTRLSIL.